These 20 T cell receptor beta chains originate from one sample sequenced in a study of OX40 agonist ivuxolimab in advanced cancers. Method: immunoSEQ multiplex PCR; TCRdb's copy keeps in-frame clones and lacks some. Among over 75,000 clones listed, approximately 88% were seen once. The sequences come from CD4+ or CD8+ T cells sorted from blood, collected in a trial of the OX40 agonist ivuxolimab. The receptors stem from an adult with an advanced solid tumor such as melanoma, head and neck, liver or kidney cancer.

V usage is TRBV7-9 and J usage is TRBJ1-4, with D unclear. The CDR3 spans 13 residues. The V and J ends lost 3 bases and 8 bases respectively, with 10 bases between them. Germline V gives CDR1 SEHNR, CDR2 FQNEAQ (reference sequence). The CDR3 region is CASSFLPPEKLFF. In DNA form, the CDR3 reads TGTGCCAGCAGCTTCCTCCCCCCGGAAAAACTGTTTTTT.

The chain employs TRBV10-3 and TRBJ1-2, with no clear D. CDR1 ENHRY and CDR2 SYGVKD come from the germline V gene. The CDR3 length is 15 residues. V was shortened by 7 bases and J by 0 bases, with 15 bases between the two germline ends. The CDR3 here is CAITARVKTNYGYTF. The CDR3 coding sequence is TGTGCCATCACCGCAAGGGTAAAAACTAACTATGGCTACACCTTC.

This clone was seen a single time. This sequence joins TRBV2 and TRBJ1-6; D remains ambiguous. V was shortened by 10 bases and J by 8 bases, with 21 bases between the two germline ends. The CDR3 has 15 residues. In germline, CDR1 is SNHLY, CDR2 FYNNEI. CDR3 sequence: CATQPHEGRYSPLHF. The CDR3 DNA sequence: TGTGCCACCCAACCCCATGAAGGGAGATATTCACCCCTCCACTTT. The full variable domain, its missing parts supplied by reference TRBV2 and TRBJ1-6, is EPEVTQTPSHQVTQMGQEVILRCVPISNHLYFYWYRQILGQKVEFLVSFYNNEISEKSEIFDDQFSVERPDGSNFTLKIRSTKLEDSAMYFCATQPHEGRYSPLHFGNGTRLTVT.

The chain carries TRBV5-1 and TRBJ2-3; D is unresolved. V gave up 1 base and J gave up 6 bases, with 15 bases separating them. CDR3 size: 15 residues. Germline V gives CDR1 SGHRS, CDR2 YFSETQ. The CDR3 DNA follows: TGCGCCAGCAGCTTGTGGTATTCGCCAGAGGATACGCAGTATTTT. Protein: CASSLWYSPEDTQYF.

This clone appeared once. V usage is TRBV18 and J usage is TRBJ2-7; D is ambiguous. Trimming took off 6 bases at V and 0 bases at J, with 12 bases between the two ends. Germline V gives CDR1 KGHSH, CDR2 LQKENI. The CDR3 extends over 14 amino acids. CDR3 sequence reads: CASSPIGSSYEQYF. DNA for the CDR3: TGTGCCAGCTCCCCGATTGGTAGCTCCTACGAGCAGTACTTC.

This clone was seen more than once but under ten times. This chain connects TRBV27 to TRBJ2-3; D call uncertain. Trimming stripped 6 bases from V and 0 bases from J, with 7 bases between. CDR1 is MNHEY and CDR2 is SMNVEV in the germline V gene (reference sequence). The CDR3 consists of 13 residues. In DNA form, the CDR3 reads TGTGCCAGCAGGGGCAGAAGCACAGATACGCAGTATTTT. The encoded protein is CASRGRSTDTQYF.

The rearrangement joins TRBV7-6 to TRBJ2-3; TRBD1 matches 7 bases. V lost 5 bases and J lost 6; bases outside the gene matches: 8. The CDR3 has 14 residues. Germline V CDR1 and CDR2: SGHVS, FNYEAQ. The CDR3 DNA reads as TGTGCCAGCAGCCGGACAGGCCCCGGGGATACGCAGTATTTT. Its protein product is CASSRTGPGDTQYF.

The V call is TRBV11-2, the J call TRBJ2-7; D possibly corresponds to TRBD1 (6 bases). V lost 2 bases, J lost 2 bases, and 19 bases lay in between. The CDR3 is 17 residues long. CDR1 is SGHAT, CDR2 FQNNGV, per germline. CDR3 DNA sequence: TGTGCCAGCAGCTTAACGGGATTCAGGGGATCGGCCTACGAGCAGTACTTC. Its translation is CASSLTGFRGSAYEQYF. The full variable domain, rest sourced from reference TRBV11-2 and TRBJ2-7, is EAGVAQSPRYKIIEKRQSVAFWCNPISGHATLYWYQQILGQGPKLLIQFQNNGVVDDSQLPKDRFSAERLKGVDSTLKIQPAKLEDSAVYLCASSLTGFRGSAYEQYFGPGTRLTVT.

The chain couples TRBV28 to TRBJ1-6; 9 bases line up with TRBD1. Trimming took 4 bases from V and 8 from J; bases not matched to a gene: 6. CDR1 and CDR2 (germline): MDHEN, SYDVKM. This CDR3 is built from 15 residues. CDR3 sequence: CASSSGGQGDSPLHF. The CDR3, as DNA: TGTGCCAGCAGTTCCGGGGGACAGGGAGATTCACCCCTCCACTTT.

The chain recombines TRBV6-5 with TRBJ2-1; a weak D match, TRBD2 (6 bases). Trimming removed 6 bases at V and 0 bases at J, with 9 bases between. The CDR3 loop spans 14 amino acids. Germline lookup yields CDR1 MNHEY and CDR2 SVGAGI. CDR3 bases: TGTGCCAGCAGCCGGGACTTCTCCTACAATGAGCAGTTCTTC. Translating gives CASSRDFSYNEQFF.

The rearrangement uses TRBV27 and TRBJ1-2, with D perhaps matching TRBD1 (6 bases). The CDR3 sequence is 15 residues long. Germline V gene sequence: CDR1 MNHEY, CDR2 SMNVEV (reference sequence). V was pared by 0 bases and J by 9 bases, with 17 bases between. The CDR3 nucleotides read TGTGCCAGCAGTTTATCGGGGGCCGCGGAGTCTAGCTACACCTTC. Protein product: CASSLSGAAESSYTF.

This sequence joins TRBV9 and TRBJ2-1, with 7 bases fitting TRBD2. J was trimmed by 7 bases and V by 2 bases; bases with no gene match: 6. This CDR3 has 14 residues. CDR1 is SGDLS, CDR2 YYNGEE, per germline. CDR3 residues: CASSVGTTINEQFF. CDR3 coding DNA: TGTGCCAGCAGCGTCGGGACTACAATAAATGAGCAGTTCTTC.

This chain links TRBV6-5 with TRBJ1-6, with TRBD1 matching 9 bases. Germline-derived CDR1 and CDR2 are MNHEY and SVGAGI. The CDR3 covers 16 residues. J was trimmed by 7 bases and V by 4 bases; bases with no gene match: 8. CDR3 residues: CASSSGQGYNNSPLHF. The CDR3 region has the DNA TGTGCCAGCAGTTCCGGACAGGGGTACAACAATTCACCCCTCCACTTT.

This clone was recorded only once. The chain has TRBV9 and TRBJ2-1; maybe TRBD2 (6 bases). This CDR3 contains 17 residues. V gave up 0 bases and J gave up 1 base, with 14 bases separating them. Germline values: CDR1 SGDLS, CDR2 YYNGEE. The CDR3 sequence is CASSVGSGVGSYNEQFF. CDR3 DNA sequence: TGTGCCAGCAGCGTAGGGTCGGGAGTCGGTTCCTACAATGAGCAGTTCTTC. Full variable domain (remainder filled in from reference TRBV9 and TRBJ2-1): DSGVTQTPKHLITATGQRVTLRCSPRSGDLSVYWYQQSLDQGLQFLIQYYNGEERAKGNILERFSAQQFPDLHSELNLSSLELGDSALYFCASSVGSGVGSYNEQFFGPGTRLTVL.

The chain uses TRBV7-2 and TRBJ2-1; TRBD2 matches 9 bases. V lost 5 bases to trimming and J lost 8 bases; unmatched junction nucleotides: 10. Per the germline V gene, CDR1 is SGHTA and CDR2 is FQGNSA. The CDR3 length is 15 residues. CDR3 sequence: CASSMSGGSRHEQFF. Written as DNA, the CDR3 is TGTGCCAGCAGCATGAGCGGGGGGTCCCGACATGAGCAGTTCTTC.

This chain uses TRBV19 with TRBJ2-2, with 9 bases that match TRBD1. J lost 1 base, V lost 3 bases, and 6 bases had no gene match. CDR3 length equals 17 residues. The germline CDR1 and CDR2 sequences are LNHDA and SQIVND (reference sequence). This CDR3 is CASSITGGGRNTGELFF. CDR3 in DNA: TGTGCCAGTAGTATTACAGGGGGCGGTCGGAACACCGGGGAGCTGTTTTTT.

The rearrangement links TRBV27 to TRBJ2-7; TRBD2 aligns across 7 bases. The CDR3 contains 15 residues. Germline trimming cut 5 bases from V and 2 bases from J; bases unmatched to any gene: 9. Germline loops: CDR1 MNHEY, CDR2 SMNVEV (reference sequence). The CDR3 DNA reads as TGTGCCAGCAGTCCCTCCGGGACTAAACCCTACGAGCAGTACTTC. Translated, it gives CASSPSGTKPYEQYF.

The genes are TRBV5-1 and TRBJ1-4, with TRBD1 matching 11 bases. Germline V gene data show CDR1 as SGHRS and CDR2 as YFSETQ. V shed 4 bases, J shed 8 bases, and the junction held 4 bases outside the gene matches. CDR3 length: 14 residues. The CDR3 is CASSPRTGGEKLFF. The CDR3 DNA follows: TGCGCCAGCAGCCCCCGGACAGGGGGCGAAAAACTGTTTTTT.

J is TRBJ1-2 and V is TRBV14, with a possible D match to TRBD1 (5 bases). The CDR3 contains 15 residues. Deletions cut 0 bases from V and 3 bases from J, with 11 bases between. CDR1 is SGHDN and CDR2 is FVKESK in the germline V gene. The chain's CDR3 is CASSQDFRDYYGYTF. The CDR3 nucleotides read TGTGCCAGCAGCCAAGATTTCAGGGACTACTATGGCTACACCTTC.

The rearrangement joins TRBV5-4 to TRBJ2-1; 10 bases are shared with TRBD2. The V gene end was trimmed by 4 bases and the J gene end by 11 bases; junction bases not matched to a gene: 9. Germline-derived CDR1 and CDR2 are SGHNT and YYREEE (reference sequence). The CDR3 runs 14 residues. The CDR3, as DNA: TGTGCCAGCAGCCCATCTAGGACTAGCGGAAAGCAGTTCTTC. This translates into CASSPSRTSGKQFF.